The 5 T cell receptor beta chains reported below all come from one sample, sequenced in a study of response to subunit inactivated influenza vaccine. One entry per CDR3 protein, called by TCRdb with MiXCR from the RT-PCR reads. The data hold 650,000 or so distinct CDR3 sequences, with less than 15% observed a single time. The sequencing here drew on PBMCs from blood, taken about 14 days before vaccination. These receptors all stem from a man aged 50-59 years who received an inactivated influenza vaccine.

The genes are TRBV12-3 or TRBV12-4 and TRBJ2-3; TRBD2 matches at 10 bases. The CDR3 loop spans 14 amino acids. V was pared by 6 bases and J by 4 bases, with 4 bases of the junction left unmatched. The CDR3: CASRPSGRADTQYF. CDR3 nucleotide sequence: TGTGCCAGCAGACCTAGCGGGAGAGCAGATACGCAGTATTTT.

The chain employs TRBV7-9 and TRBJ2-3; either TRBD1 or TRBD2 may fit D (5 bases each). The CDR3 spans 16 residues. The V and J ends lost 1 base and 2 bases respectively, with 13 bases between them. Germline V CDR1 and CDR2: SEHNR, FQNEAQ (reference sequence). The CDR3 region is CASSLVSGTYTDTQYF. The CDR3 bases are TGTGCCAGCAGCTTAGTCTCAGGGACCTACACAGATACGCAGTATTTT.

A few counts support this clonotype. This chain joins TRBV7-9 and TRBJ2-2; D is undetermined. Germline assignment: CDR1 SEHNR and CDR2 FQNEAQ (reference sequence). This CDR3 is 12 amino acids long. The ends were cut back, 3 bases at V and 6 bases at J, with 5 bases in the middle. The DNA of the CDR3 is TGTGCCAGCAGCTTCCGCCCCGGGGAGCTGTTTTTT. Encoded protein: CASSFRPGELFF.

This clonotype was seen ten or more times. The chain recombines TRBV11-2 with TRBJ2-6; possible D gene TRBD1, 6 bases. Trimming shortened V by 2 bases and J by 4 bases, and 15 bases separated the two germline ends. There are 17 residues in the CDR3. Per the germline V gene, CDR1 is SGHAT and CDR2 is FQNNGV. The CDR3 loop reads CASSLSPQGYGANVLTF. CDR3 DNA sequence: TGTGCCAGCAGCTTATCCCCACAGGGTTACGGGGCCAACGTCCTGACTTTC.

This sequence joins TRBV5-1 and TRBJ2-3, with D unclear. This CDR3 comprises 14 residues. V was trimmed by 1 base and J by 6 bases, leaving 12 bases between them. CDR1 SGHRS and CDR2 YFSETQ come from the germline V gene. DNA for the CDR3: TGCGCCAGCAGCTTGAGGGCTTCCGGGGATACGCAGTATTTT. Protein sequence: CASSLRASGDTQYF.